This T cell receptor (beta chain) was profiled in a study of CD8+ T cells in alopecia areata. About the research overall: The authors grafted skin from approximately 6-13-month-old C3H/HeJ donors with spontaneous alopecia onto roughly 6-10-week-old female C3H/HeJ mice.

Reverse transcribed after extraction, RNA yielded cDNA as the sequencing template. Data came from immunoSEQ multiplex PCR; TCRdb stores just in-frame clones and leaves some out. Listed for the sample are approximately 110,000 clones, none seen a single time. Study findings and constraints: Clonality was higher in lesional than normal scalp, especially in alopecia totalis/universalis. Tissue-resident alphabeta T cells belonging to normal skin likewise get sequenced within scalp specimens. Researchers reported that TCR sharing among patients proved less clear than in mice, possibly HLA-linked.

CDR1 and CDR2 (germline): NNHDY, SYVADS. The CDR3 is 14 residues long. The ends were cut back, 3 bases at V and 3 bases at J, with 12 bases in the middle. This clone was seen only a few times. The antigen remains unidentified. Gene and germline names: mouse. Read data end 4 residues before the CDR3 end; the end is taken from the germline J gene. The sequencing sample was made of lesional skin. The receptor comes from a C3H/HeJ mouse with alopecia areata. The mouse strain carries the MHC haplotype H2-k. The chain uses TRBV13-3 and TRBJ1-1; possibly TRBD1 for D (6 bases). Incomplete CDR3 DNA: TGTGCCAGCAGTGCTCCGGGACAATACACA. Amino acid sequence: CASSAPGQYT. The entire CDR3 sequence reads CASSAPGQYTEVFF.